This T cell receptor beta chain was observed in a study of T-cell reconstitution after alpha-beta-depleted transplantation in children. This clonotype has ten or more counts. Its antigen is unknown. The length of the CDR3 is 14 residues. V was shortened by 1 base and J by 4 bases, with 10 bases between the two germline ends. Study-level points and caveats: TCRbeta diversity was high at day 60 in some patients (a result of surviving recipient T cells and thymic progenitors). Hyperexpanded clones declined; after one year, newly produced T cells mostly supplied diversity. About two months after transplant, alpha-beta T cells reportedly came from several hundred expanded graft clones.

A TCRbeta library incorporating unique molecular identifiers was prepared. TCRdb used MiXCR to reprocess the PCR reads, holding one entry per CDR3 protein. The data contain under 70,000 distinct CDR3 sequences, approximately 11% of them singletons. The sample in question was PBMCs, obtained before TCRalphabeta/CD19-depleted stem cell transplant. This chain uses TRBV12-3 or TRBV12-4 with TRBJ1-2; D gene uncertain. This sequence originates from a boy aged 5-17 years with acute myeloid leukemia, due to receive a stem cell transplant. The CDR3 DNA reads as TGTGCCAGCAGTTTAGGTCGCCTAGCCTATGGCTACACCTTC. It yields the protein CASSLGRLAYGYTF.